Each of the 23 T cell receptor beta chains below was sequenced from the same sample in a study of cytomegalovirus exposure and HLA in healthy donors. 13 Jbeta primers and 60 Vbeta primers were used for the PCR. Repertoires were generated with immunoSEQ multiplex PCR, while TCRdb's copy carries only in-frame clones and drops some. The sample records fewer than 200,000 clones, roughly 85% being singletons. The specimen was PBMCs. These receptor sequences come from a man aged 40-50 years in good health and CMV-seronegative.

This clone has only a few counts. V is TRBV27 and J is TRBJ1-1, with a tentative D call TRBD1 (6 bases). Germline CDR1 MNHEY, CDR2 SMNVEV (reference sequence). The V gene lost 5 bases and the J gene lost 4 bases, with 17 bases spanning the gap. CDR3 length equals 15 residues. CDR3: CASSQDSRGSTEAFF. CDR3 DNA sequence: TGTGCCAGCAGTCAGGACAGCCGGGGAAGCACTGAAGCTTTCTTT.

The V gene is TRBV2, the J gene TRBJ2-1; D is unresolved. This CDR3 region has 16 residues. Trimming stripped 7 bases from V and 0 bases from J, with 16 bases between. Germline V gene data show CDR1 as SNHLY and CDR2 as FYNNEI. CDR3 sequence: CASNSFLPVSYNEQFF. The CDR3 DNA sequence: TGTGCCAGCAACTCCTTTCTCCCGGTCTCCTACAATGAGCAGTTCTTC.

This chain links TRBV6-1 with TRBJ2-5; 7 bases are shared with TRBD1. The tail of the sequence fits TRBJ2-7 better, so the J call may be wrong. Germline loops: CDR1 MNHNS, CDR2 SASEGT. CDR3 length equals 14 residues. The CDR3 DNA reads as TGTGCCAGCAGTAGCGATTACAGGGGTTACGAGCAGTACTTC. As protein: CASSSDYRGYEQYF.

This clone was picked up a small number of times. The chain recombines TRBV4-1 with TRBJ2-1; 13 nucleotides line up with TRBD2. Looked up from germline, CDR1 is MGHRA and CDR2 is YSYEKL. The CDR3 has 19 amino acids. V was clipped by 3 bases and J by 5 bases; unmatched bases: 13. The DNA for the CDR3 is TGCGCCAGCAGCCAGAGACTAGCGGGAGGAACCCCTTGGCACAATGAGCAGTTCTTC. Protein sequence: CASSQRLAGGTPWHNEQFF.

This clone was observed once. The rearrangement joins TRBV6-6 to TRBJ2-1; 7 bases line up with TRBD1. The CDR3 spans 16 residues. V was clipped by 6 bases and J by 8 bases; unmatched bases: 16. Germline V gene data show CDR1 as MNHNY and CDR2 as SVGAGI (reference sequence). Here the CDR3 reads CASRPASSHRGDEQFF. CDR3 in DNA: TGTGCCAGCAGGCCCGCCTCGTCGCACAGGGGTGATGAGCAGTTCTTC.

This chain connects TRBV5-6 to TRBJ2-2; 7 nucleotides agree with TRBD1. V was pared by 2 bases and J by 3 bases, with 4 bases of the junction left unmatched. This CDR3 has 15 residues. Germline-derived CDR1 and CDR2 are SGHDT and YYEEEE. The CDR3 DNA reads TGTGCCAGCAGCTTAGTGGACAGGCACACCGGGGAGCTGTTTTTT. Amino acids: CASSLVDRHTGELFF.

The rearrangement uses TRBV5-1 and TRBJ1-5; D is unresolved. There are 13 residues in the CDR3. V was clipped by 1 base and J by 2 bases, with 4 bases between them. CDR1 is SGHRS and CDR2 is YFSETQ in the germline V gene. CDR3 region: CASSLRGNQPQHF. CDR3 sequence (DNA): TGCGCCAGCAGCTTGCGAGGCAATCAGCCCCAGCATTTT.

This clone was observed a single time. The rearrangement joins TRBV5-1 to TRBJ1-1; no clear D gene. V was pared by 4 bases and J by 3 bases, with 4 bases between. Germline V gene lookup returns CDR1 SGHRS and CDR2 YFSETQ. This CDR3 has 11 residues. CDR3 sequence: CASSLDTEAFF. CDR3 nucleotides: TGCGCCAGCAGCCTCGACACTGAAGCTTTCTTT.

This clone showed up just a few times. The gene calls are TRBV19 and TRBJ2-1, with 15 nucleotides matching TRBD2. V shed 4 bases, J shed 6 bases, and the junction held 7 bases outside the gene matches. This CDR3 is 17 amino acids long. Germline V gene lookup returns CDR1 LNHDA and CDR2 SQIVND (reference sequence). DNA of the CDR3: TGTGCCAGTAGTAGGTCCCGGACTAGCGGGAGGGTCAATGAGCAGTTCTTC. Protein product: CASSRSRTSGRVNEQFF.

The CDR3 here is CASSLYGRRTGELFF. The CDR3 DNA reads TGTGCCAGCAGCTTGTATGGACGGAGGACCGGGGAGCTGTTTTTT. The chain has TRBV5-4 and TRBJ2-2, with D maybe TRBD2 (5 bases). Germline V gene lookup returns CDR1 SGHNT and CDR2 YYREEE (reference sequence). V lost 1 base and J lost 5, with 12 bases in between. The CDR3 totals 15 residues.

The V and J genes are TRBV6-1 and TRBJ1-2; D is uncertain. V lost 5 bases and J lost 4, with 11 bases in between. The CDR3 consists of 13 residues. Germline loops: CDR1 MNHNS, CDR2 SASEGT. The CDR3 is CASSKGGVYGYTF. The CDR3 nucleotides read TGTGCCAGCAGTAAAGGCGGGGTCTATGGCTACACCTTC.

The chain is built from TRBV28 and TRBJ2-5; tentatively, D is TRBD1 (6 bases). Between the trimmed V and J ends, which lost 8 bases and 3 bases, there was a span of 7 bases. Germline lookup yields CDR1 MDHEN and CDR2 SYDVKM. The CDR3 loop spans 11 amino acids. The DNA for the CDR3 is TGTGCCAGCGAGGGGGAAGAGACCCAGTACTTC. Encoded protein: CASEGEETQYF.

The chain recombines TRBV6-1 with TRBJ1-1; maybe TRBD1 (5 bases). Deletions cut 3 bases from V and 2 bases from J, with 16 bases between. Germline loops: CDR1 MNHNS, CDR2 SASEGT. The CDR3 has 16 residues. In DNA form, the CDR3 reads TGTGCCAGCAGTGACCCCCTCCCTCAGGGTAACACTGAAGCTTTCTTT. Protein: CASSDPLPQGNTEAFF.

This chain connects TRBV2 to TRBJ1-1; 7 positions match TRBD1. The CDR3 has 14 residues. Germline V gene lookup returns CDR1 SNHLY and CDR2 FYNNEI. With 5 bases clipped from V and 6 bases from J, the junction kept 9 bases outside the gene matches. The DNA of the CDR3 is TGTGCCAGCAGTTCTGACAGGGCCGGGGCTGAAGCTTTCTTT. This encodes CASSSDRAGAEAFF.

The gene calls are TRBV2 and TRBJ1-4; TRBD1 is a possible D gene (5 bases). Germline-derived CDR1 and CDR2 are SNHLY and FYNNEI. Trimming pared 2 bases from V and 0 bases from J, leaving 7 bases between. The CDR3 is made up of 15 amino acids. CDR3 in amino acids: CASSELTATNEKLFF. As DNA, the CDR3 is TGTGCCAGCAGTGAATTGACAGCAACTAATGAAAAACTGTTTTTT.

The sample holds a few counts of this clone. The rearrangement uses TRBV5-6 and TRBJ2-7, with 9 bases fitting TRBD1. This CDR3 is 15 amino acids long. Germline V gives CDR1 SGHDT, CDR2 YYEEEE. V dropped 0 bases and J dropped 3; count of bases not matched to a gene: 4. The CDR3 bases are TGTGCCAGCAGCTTGGGCGGGACAGGGATCTACGAGCAGTACTTC. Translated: CASSLGGTGIYEQYF.

The chain's CDR3 is CASSRTGTSSNEQFF. The CDR3 region has the DNA TGCGCCAGCAGCCGCACCGGGACTAGCAGCAATGAGCAGTTCTTC. The chain employs TRBV4-3 and TRBJ2-1; TRBD2 agrees at 9 bases. The V gene end was trimmed by 4 bases and the J gene end by 6 bases; junction bases not matched to a gene: 7. Germline CDR1 is LGHNA and CDR2 is YSLEER. This CDR3 is 15 amino acids long.

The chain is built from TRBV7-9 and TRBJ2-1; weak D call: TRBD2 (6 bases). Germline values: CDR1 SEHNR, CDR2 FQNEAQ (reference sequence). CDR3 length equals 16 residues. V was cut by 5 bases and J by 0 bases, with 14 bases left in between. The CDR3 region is CASSITSLSSYNEQFF. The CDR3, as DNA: TGTGCCAGCAGCATAACTAGCTTAAGCTCCTACAATGAGCAGTTCTTC.

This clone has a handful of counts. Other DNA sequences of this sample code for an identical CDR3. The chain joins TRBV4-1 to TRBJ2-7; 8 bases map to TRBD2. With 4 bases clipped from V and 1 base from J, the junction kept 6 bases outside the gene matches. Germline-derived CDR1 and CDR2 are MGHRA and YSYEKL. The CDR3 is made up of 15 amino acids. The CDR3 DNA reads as TGCGCCAGCAGCCCCGCCGGGACTAGGTCCTACGAGCAGTACTTC. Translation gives CASSPAGTRSYEQYF.

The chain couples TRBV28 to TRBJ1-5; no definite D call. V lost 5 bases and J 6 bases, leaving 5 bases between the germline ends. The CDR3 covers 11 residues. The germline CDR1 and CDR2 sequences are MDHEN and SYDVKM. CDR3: CASSRGQPQHF. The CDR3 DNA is TGTGCCAGCAGTAGAGGTCAGCCCCAGCATTTT. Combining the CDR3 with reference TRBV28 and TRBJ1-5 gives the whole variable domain DVKVTQSSRYLVKRTGEKVFLECVQDMDHENMFWYRQDPGLGLRLIYFSYDVKMKEKGDIPEGYSVSREKKERFSLILESASTNQTSMYLCASSRGQPQHFGDGTRLSIL.

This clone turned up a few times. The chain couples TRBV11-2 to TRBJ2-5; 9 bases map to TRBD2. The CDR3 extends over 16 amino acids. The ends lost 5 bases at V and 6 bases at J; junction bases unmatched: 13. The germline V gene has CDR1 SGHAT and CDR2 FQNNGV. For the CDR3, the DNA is TGTGCCAGCAGCCCGCGACTAGCGGAATGGACGCAGACCCAGTACTTC. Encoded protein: CASSPRLAEWTQTQYF.

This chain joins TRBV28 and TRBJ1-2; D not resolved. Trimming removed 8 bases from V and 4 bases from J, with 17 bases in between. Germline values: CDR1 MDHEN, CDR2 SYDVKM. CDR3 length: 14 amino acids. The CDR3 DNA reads TGTGCCAGCGCTGCCGGCGGCGAGTTCTATGGCTACACCTTC. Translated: CASAAGGEFYGYTF.

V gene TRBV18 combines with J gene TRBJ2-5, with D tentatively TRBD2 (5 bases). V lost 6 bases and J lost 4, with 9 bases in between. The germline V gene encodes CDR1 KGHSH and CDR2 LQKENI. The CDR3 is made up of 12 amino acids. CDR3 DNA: TGTGCCAGCTCCCTCGAGGGAGAGACCCAGTACTTC. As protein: CASSLEGETQYF.